What follows are 11 T cell receptor beta chains derived from one specimen sequenced in a study of T cells in Graves' hyperthyroidism and ophthalmopathy. Amplified regions were TCR beta CDR3 sequences from RNA transcripts. The primer set for the first-round RT-PCR of the TCR CDR3 was HTBI. TCRdb called the multiplex PCR reads again in MiXCR, with one record for every CDR3 protein. The sample has 610,000 or so distinct CDR3 sequences, under 60% seen once. Specimen: peripheral blood or thyroid tissue (not recorded which). Source of these receptors: a woman aged 18 to 35 with Graves' hyperthyroidism.

In the case of this clonotype: The CDR3 carries no conserved terminal phenylalanine or tryptophan, so it likely arises from a read error. The limits of the CDR3 on the DNA are not certain, so only TCRdb's listed CDR3 is given. The chain links TRBV5-4 to TRBJ2-5; the table's D call, TRBD1, was not checked against the DNA. The CDR3 adds up to 8 amino acids, both ends counted. Germline V gene data show CDR1 as SGHNT and CDR2 as YYREEE (reference sequence). The CDR3 loop reads CASSSAGQ.

The chain employs TRBV5-1 and TRBJ2-5; D might be TRBD2 (5 bases). Germline V lookup: CDR1 SGHRS, CDR2 YFSETQ. V dropped 0 bases and J dropped 3 bases, with 15 bases sitting between them. The CDR3 spans 16 residues. This CDR3 is CASSLASSQEEETQYF. CDR3 DNA sequence: TGCGCCAGCAGCTTGGCTAGCAGCCAAGAGGAAGAGACCCAGTACTTC.

Turning to this clonotype: A read error may produce the germline difference seen at one junction end. The chain couples TRBV7-6 to TRBJ2-6, with unresolved D. Per germline, CDR1 SGHVS and CDR2 FNYEAQ. The CDR3 is 11 amino acids. The CDR3 here is CASSLDNTEAF. DNA for the CDR3: TGCGCCAGCAGCTTAGACAACACTGAAGCTTTC.

This clonotype was seen once. The chain links TRBV6-4 to TRBJ2-2, with D hard to call. The CDR3 is 15 residues long. V was cut by 6 bases and J by 7 bases, with 18 bases left in between. Germline CDR1 reads MRHNA; CDR2 reads SNTAGT. The DNA for the CDR3 is TGTGCCAGCAGATCCACCGCTAGAGTCGGCGGGGAGCTGTTTTTT. Protein: CASRSTARVGGELFF.

This clonotype showed up many times. J is TRBJ2-7 and V is TRBV20-1; TRBD2 matches 10 bases. Looked up from germline, CDR1 is DFQATT and CDR2 is SNEGSKA (reference sequence). This CDR3 region has 14 residues. Trimming cost V 5 bases and J 4 bases; bases outside gene matches: 8. This CDR3 reads CSARPSGRGYEQYF. CDR3 DNA: TGCAGTGCTCGACCTAGCGGGAGAGGATACGAGCAGTACTTC.

The sample holds many counts of this clonotype. The V call is TRBV4-1, the J call TRBJ1-2; the D gene is possibly TRBD1 (5 bases). Trimming took 0 bases from V and 6 from J, leaving 8 bases between them. Germline values: CDR1 MGHRA, CDR2 YSYEKL. The CDR3 runs to 13 residues. CDR3 sequence reads: CASSQDTGDGYTF. In nucleotides, the CDR3 is TGCGCCAGCAGCCAAGATACGGGGGATGGCTACACCTTC.

At least ten counts were recorded for this clonotype. V is TRBV29-1 and J is TRBJ2-7; 7 nucleotides line up with TRBD1. The V segment lost 4 bases and the J segment 3 bases; nucleotides outside the gene matches: 15. CDR3 length: 16 amino acids. CDR1 is SQVTM, CDR2 ANQGSEA, per germline. Written as DNA, the CDR3 is TGCAGCGTTGGCACTAGGCGACAGGGCCCTTTCTACGAGCAGTACTTC. The encoded protein is CSVGTRRQGPFYEQYF.

Of note for this clonotype: Compared with germline, one end of the junction differs, possibly owing to a read error. The chain employs TRBV10-2 and TRBJ1-1; D is unclear. Germline values: CDR1 WSHSY, CDR2 SAAADI. There are 8 residues in the CDR3. In DNA form, the CDR3 reads TGCGCCAGCAGTGAGTCGGACTGG. Amino acid sequence: CASSESDW.

V gene TRBV29-1 combines with J gene TRBJ1-2, with D perhaps TRBD1 (5 bases). The CDR3 has 13 residues. Trimming took 6 bases from V and 8 from J, leaving 19 bases between them. The germline V gene has CDR1 SQVTM and CDR2 ANQGSEA. This CDR3 reads CSVTGGKGGGYTF. The CDR3 region has the DNA TGCAGCGTGACGGGGGGAAAGGGCGGCGGCTACACCTTC.

Concerning this clonotype itself: Only one base separates this from a far larger clonotype, so it likely reflects a read error. The rearrangement joins TRBV7-9 to TRBJ1-2; 10 bases align to TRBD1. Germline CDR1 and CDR2: SEHNR and FQNEAQ (reference sequence). This CDR3 is built from 14 residues. Germline trimming cut 6 bases from V and 6 bases from J; bases unmatched to any gene: 7. In DNA form, the CDR3 reads TGTGCCAGCAGTTCGGGACAGGGGAACCATGGCTACACCTTC. Protein sequence: CASSSGQGNHGYTF.

This clonotype appeared many times. The CDR3 nucleotides are TGTGCCACCGCGGGACGGACGGGGAGAGATACGCAGTATTTT. Translating gives CATAGRTGRDTQYF. The chain is built from TRBV15 and TRBJ2-3, with D perhaps TRBD2 (6 bases). From germline, CDR1 is LNHNV and CDR2 YYDKDF (reference sequence). There are 14 residues in the CDR3. The ends were cut back, 8 bases at V and 5 bases at J, with 17 bases in the middle.